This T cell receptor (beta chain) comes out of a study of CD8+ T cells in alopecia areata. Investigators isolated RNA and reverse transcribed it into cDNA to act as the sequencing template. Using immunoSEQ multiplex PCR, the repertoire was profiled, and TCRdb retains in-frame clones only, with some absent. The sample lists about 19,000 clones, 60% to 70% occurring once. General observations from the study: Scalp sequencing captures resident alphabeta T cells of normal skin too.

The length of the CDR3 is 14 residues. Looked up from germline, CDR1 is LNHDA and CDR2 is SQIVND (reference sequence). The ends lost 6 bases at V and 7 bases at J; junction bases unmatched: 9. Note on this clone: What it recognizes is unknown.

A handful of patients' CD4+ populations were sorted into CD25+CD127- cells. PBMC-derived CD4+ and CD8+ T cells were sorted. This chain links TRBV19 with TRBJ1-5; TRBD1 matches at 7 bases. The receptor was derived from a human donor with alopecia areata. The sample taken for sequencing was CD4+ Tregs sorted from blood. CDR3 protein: CASRGTAGSQPQHF. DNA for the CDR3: TGTGCCAGTAGGGGGACAGCGGGGAGCCAGCCCCAGCATTTT.